The present TCR beta chain was sequenced within a study of healthy donors' naive CD4 and CD8 T cells. General study results and limits: Bias from naive T cell homeostatic proliferation was not addressed. Positive CDR3 charge linked to CD4+ cells, negative to CD8+ cells.

For this clonotype: Its target is unknown.

Starting from approximately 500 ng of total RNA, TCR libraries were made with linear amplification. From the reads, TCRdb called clonotypes with MiXCR, one entry per CDR3 protein. The data hold roughly 200,000 distinct CDR3 sequences, with over 60% observed a single time. This CDR3 contains 13 residues. Germline CDR1 and CDR2: SQVTM and ANQGSEA. V lost 4 bases and J lost 6, with 15 bases in between. The sample was naive CD4+ and CD8+ T cells sorted from blood, pooled from several donors. The source of this sequence is a pool of human donors in good health; the sample pools cells from several healthy donors. The J gene is TRBJ1-2, the V gene TRBV29-1; D perhaps matches TRBD1 (5 bases). CDR3 region: CSVVTTDLDGYTF. The DNA of the CDR3 is TGCAGCGTTGTTACGACAGACCTAGATGGCTACACCTTC.